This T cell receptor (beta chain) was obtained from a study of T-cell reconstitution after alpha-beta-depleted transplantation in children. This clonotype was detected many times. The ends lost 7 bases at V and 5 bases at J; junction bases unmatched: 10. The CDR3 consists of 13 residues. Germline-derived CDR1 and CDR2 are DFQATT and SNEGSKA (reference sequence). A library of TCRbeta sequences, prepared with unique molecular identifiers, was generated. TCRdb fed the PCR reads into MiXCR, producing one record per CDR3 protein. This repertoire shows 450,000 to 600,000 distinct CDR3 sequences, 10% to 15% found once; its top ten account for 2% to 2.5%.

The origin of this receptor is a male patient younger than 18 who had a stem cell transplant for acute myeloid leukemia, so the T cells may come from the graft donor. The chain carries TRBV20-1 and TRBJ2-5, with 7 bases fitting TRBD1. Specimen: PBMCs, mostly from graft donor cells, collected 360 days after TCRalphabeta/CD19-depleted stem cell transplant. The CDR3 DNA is TGCAGTGGTTTCGGACAGGACTGGGAGACCCAGTACTTC. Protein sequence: CSGFGQDWETQYF.